In this sample, the clone carrying this T cell receptor beta chain turned up a few times. The antigen is unknown. This entry comes from a study of blood T cells in healthy people across ages. Study conclusions and caveats: The study could not conclusively compare naive and antigen-experienced cells, given its unsorted PBMCs. A strong correlation was found between TCR beta diversity and the percentage of naive T cells.

V was pared by 3 bases and J by 0 bases, with 12 bases between. This CDR3 has 15 amino acids. The authors ran a second PCR of roughly 6 to 12 cycles using a sample-barcoded 5' primer and a J-beta primer mix. TCRdb called the 5' RACE reads again in MiXCR, with one record for every CDR3 protein. This sample has over a million distinct CDR3 sequences; roughly 64% occur once, and the top ten carry about 6.3%. Donors ranged from roughly 6 to 100 years old and were healthy Caucasians in Russia. Sequencing used blood. The clonotype comes from a man aged 18 to 30 in good health. The gene calls are TRBV12-3 or TRBV12-4 and TRBJ2-7; no firm D call. CDR3: CASSFSAESSYEQYF. CDR3 DNA: TGTGCCAGCAGTTTCTCAGCAGAGAGCTCCTACGAGCAGTACTTC.